This TCR beta chain was observed in a study of T cell repertoires in cytomegalovirus infection (dated by TCRdb to the late 2010s). Describing the broader study: Recently identified HLA-C-restricted CMV epitopes, whose presentation resists viral immunomodulation, were targeted by peptide stimulations together with well-studied HLA-B-restricted epitopes. Because public TCR beta signatures pointed to carriage of CMV infection together with the matching HLA type, the HLA type of each donor mattered for the analysis.

TCRdb names Illumina HiSeq 1500 as the instrument used. The raw public reads went through TCRdb reprocessing: fastp at Q25, MiXCR clone calling, in-frame beta chains kept. For every CDR3 protein sequence, its rows merge into one entry that carries the most common genes and DNA. In this sample the table shows approximately 730,000 distinct CDR3 sequences, almost 30% of which occur a single time. The top ten constitute about an eighth of the sample. Only a few counts were recorded for this clonotype. The antigen it binds to is not known. Base qualities are not recorded, but no much larger clone differs from it by a single base. Between the V and J ends, shortened by 5 bases and 0 bases respectively, the junction contains 5 bases. CDR1 and CDR2, per the germline V gene (reference sequence), are SEHNR and FQNEAQ. The CDR3 measures 12 amino acids from cysteine to phenylalanine. The CDR3 DNA has 36 bases and is translated from base 1.

In the paper's terms, the treatment or condition label means: in vitro stimulation with specific CMV peptide epitopes to enrich CMV-specific T cells. Findings and caveats that apply to the study as a whole: In the ex vivo response, HLA-C-restricted CMV-specific TCR beta clonotypes were dominant, and in two of eight donors the single most frequent clonotype came from this HLA-C-restricted group. In both this cohort and an independent cohort of 300 to 450 donors, the cumulative frequency of public TCR beta family members distinguished carriers of CMV infection plus the relevant HLA type.

The sequencing used cultured CD8+ T cells from PBMCs, collected from culture after CMV antigen stimulation. This receptor was obtained from a human donor in good health (CMV status not recorded). Some clones in this sample may be carry-over from other donors' samples. Here the chain combines TRBV7-9 and TRBJ2-7; the D gene cannot be named for sure. The CDR3 region has the sequence CASSTVSYEQYF. In nucleotides, the sequence is TGTGCCAGCAGCACGGTCTCCTACGAGCAGTACTTC.